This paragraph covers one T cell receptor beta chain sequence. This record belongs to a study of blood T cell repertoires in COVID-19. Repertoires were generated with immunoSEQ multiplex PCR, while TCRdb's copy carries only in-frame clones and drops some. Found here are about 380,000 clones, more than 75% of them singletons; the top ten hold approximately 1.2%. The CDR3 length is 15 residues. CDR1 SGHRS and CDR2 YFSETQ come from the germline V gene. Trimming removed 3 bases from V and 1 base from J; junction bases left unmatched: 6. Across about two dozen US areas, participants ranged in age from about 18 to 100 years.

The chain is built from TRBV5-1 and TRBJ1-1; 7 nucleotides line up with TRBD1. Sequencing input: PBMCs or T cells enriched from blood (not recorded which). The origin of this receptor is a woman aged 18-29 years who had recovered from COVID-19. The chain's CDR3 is CASSSTGLQNTEAFF. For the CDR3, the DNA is TGCGCCAGCAGCTCGACAGGGCTCCAGAACACTGAAGCTTTCTTT. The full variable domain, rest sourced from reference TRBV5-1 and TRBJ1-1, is KAGVTQTPRYLIKTRGQQVTLSCSPISGHRSVSWYQQTPGQGLQFLFEYFSETQRNKGNFPGRFSGRQFSNSRSEMNVSTLELGDSALYLCASSSTGLQNTEAFFGQGTRLTVV.